Below, 5 T cell receptor beta chains from the same sample are listed, as sequenced in a study of control samples from healthy donors and cancer patients. The assay was immunoSEQ multiplex PCR, and TCRdb's table has in-frame clones only and misses some. This table has more than 100,000 clones, around 89% appearing once. The sequenced material came from blood. These receptors originate from a man aged 35-49 years in good health.

The genes are TRBV24-1 and TRBJ2-1, with D maybe TRBD2 (7 bases). Trimming shortened V by 9 bases and J by 3 bases, and 14 bases separated the two germline ends. The CDR3 has 14 amino acids. CDR1 is KGHDR and CDR2 is SFDVKD in the germline V gene. The CDR3 spells CATSVGGGYNEQFF. CDR3 bases: TGTGCCACCTCCGTAGGGGGGGGCTACAATGAGCAGTTCTTC.

V usage is TRBV7-3 and J usage is TRBJ2-3, with 8 bases lining up with TRBD2. Per the germline V gene, CDR1 is SGHTA and CDR2 is FQGTGA. J was trimmed by 1 base and V by 5 bases; bases with no gene match: 17. The CDR3 consists of 19 residues. The CDR3 spells CASSRGGKATLLGTDTQYF. The CDR3 nucleotides read TGTGCCAGCAGCCGGGGGGGAAAAGCGACCCTCTTGGGCACAGATACGCAGTATTTT.

The CDR3 sequence is CASSKGLRVSTGDKDTEAFF. The CDR3 DNA reads TGTGCCAGCAGCAAAGGTTTGAGGGTGTCGACAGGGGATAAGGACACTGAAGCTTTCTTT. The chain carries TRBV21-1 and TRBJ1-1; the table calls TRBD1, which could not be checked here. TRBV21-1 is recorded as a pseudogene. This CDR3 is 20 amino acids long.

The V gene is TRBV11-2, the J gene TRBJ2-2; TRBD1 matches 7 bases. The CDR3 runs to 15 residues. The germline V gene has CDR1 SGHAT and CDR2 FQNNGV. V shed 2 bases, J shed 1 base, and the junction held 1 base outside the gene matches. The CDR3 region has the DNA TGTGCCAGCAGCTTACGGACAGGGAACACCGGGGAGCTGTTTTTT. Translated: CASSLRTGNTGELFF. Together with reference TRBV11-2 and TRBJ2-2, the CDR3 gives the full variable domain: EAGVAQSPRYKIIEKRQSVAFWCNPISGHATLYWYQQILGQGPKLLIQFQNNGVVDDSQLPKDRFSAERLKGVDSTLKIQPAKLEDSAVYLCASSLRTGNTGELFFGEGSRLTVL.

This clone turned up a few times. The rearrangement uses TRBV7-8 and TRBJ2-7, with 7 bases that match TRBD1. V trimming: 5 bases; J trimming: 3 bases; junction bases outside the gene matches: 7. Germline V lookup: CDR1 SGHVS, CDR2 FQNEAQ. This CDR3 region has 14 residues. DNA for the CDR3: TGTGCCAGCAGCCCCCGGGACAGCAACTACGAGCAGTACTTC. Translated, it gives CASSPRDSNYEQYF.